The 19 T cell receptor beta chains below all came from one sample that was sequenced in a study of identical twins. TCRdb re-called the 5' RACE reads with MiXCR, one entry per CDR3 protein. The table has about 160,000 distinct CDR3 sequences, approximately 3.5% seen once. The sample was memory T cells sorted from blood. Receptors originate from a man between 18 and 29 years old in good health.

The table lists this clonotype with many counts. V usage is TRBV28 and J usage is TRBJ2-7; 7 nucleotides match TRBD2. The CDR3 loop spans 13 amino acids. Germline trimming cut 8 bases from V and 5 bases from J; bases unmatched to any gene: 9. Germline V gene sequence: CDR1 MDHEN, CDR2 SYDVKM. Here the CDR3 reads CASFGREYDEQYF. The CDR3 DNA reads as TGTGCCAGCTTCGGGCGGGAGTACGACGAGCAGTACTTC.

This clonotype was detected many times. The CDR3 here is CASSFGSQPSETQYF. In DNA, the CDR3 is TGCGCCAGCAGCTTTGGGTCCCAGCCAAGCGAGACCCAGTACTTC. V and J are TRBV5-1 and TRBJ2-5; no firm D call. Germline CDR1 and CDR2: SGHRS and YFSETQ. Trimming left V 2 bases short and J 5 bases short, with 16 bases between. The CDR3 totals 15 residues.

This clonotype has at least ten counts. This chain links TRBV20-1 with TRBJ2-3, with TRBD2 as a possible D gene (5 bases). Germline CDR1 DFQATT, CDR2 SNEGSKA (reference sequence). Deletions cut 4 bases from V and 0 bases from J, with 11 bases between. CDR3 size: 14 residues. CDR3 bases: TGCAGTGCTACGGACGGGATGAGCACAGATACGCAGTATTTT. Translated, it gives CSATDGMSTDTQYF.

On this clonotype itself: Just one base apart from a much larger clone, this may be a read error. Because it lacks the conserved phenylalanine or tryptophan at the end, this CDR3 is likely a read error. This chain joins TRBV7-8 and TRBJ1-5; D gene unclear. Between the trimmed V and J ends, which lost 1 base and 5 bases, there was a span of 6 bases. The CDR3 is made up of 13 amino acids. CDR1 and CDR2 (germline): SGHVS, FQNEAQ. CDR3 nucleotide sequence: TGTGCCAGCAGCTTAGGGCAATATCAGCCCCAGCATTAT. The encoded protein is CASSLGQYQPQHY.

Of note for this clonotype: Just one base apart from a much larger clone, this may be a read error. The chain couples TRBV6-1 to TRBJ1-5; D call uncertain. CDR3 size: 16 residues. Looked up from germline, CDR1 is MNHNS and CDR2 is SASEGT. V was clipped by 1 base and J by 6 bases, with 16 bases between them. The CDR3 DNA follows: TGTGCCAGCAGTGAAGATGTGTTGGTCAGTAGTCAGCCCCAGCATTTT. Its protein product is CASSEDVLVSSQPQHF.

The CDR3 here is CASRRDRGRQAEAFF. In DNA, the CDR3 is TGTGCCAGCAGACGGGACAGGGGGCGCCAGGCTGAAGCTTTCTTT. V gene TRBV27 combines with J gene TRBJ1-1, with TRBD1 matching 12 bases. Per germline, CDR1 MNHEY and CDR2 SMNVEV (reference sequence). After removal of 6 bases from V and 6 bases from J, the junction contained 8 bases not matched to a gene. CDR3 length: 15 amino acids.

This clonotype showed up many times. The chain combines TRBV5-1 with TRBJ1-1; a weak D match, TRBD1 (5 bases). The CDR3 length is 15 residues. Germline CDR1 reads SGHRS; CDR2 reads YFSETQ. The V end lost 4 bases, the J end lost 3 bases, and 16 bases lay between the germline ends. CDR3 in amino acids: CASSLDPLGDTEAFF. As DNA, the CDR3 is TGCGCCAGCAGCCTGGACCCGCTGGGGGACACTGAAGCTTTCTTT.

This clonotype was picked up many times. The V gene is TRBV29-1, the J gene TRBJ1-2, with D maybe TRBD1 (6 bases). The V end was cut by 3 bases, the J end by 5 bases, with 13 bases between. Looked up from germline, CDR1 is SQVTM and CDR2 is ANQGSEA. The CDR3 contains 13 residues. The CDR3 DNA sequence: TGCAGCGTTGAGATAAGGGGGGGTTATGGCTACACCTTC. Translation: CSVEIRGGYGYTF.

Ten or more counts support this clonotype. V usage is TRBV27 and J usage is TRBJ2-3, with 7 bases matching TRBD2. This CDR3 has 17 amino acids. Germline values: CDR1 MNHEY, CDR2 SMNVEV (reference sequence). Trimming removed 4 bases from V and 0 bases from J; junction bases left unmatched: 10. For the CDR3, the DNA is TGTGCCAGCAGTTCGGGATGGGAGGGTACGAGCACAGATACGCAGTATTTT. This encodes CASSSGWEGTSTDTQYF.

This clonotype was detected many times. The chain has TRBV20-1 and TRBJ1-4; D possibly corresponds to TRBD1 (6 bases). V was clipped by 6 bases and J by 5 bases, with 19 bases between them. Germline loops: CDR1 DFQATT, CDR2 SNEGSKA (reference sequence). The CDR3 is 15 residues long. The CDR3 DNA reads TGCAGTGCGAGGCCACAGGGAAAGGTGAATGAAAAACTGTTTTTT. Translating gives CSARPQGKVNEKLFF.

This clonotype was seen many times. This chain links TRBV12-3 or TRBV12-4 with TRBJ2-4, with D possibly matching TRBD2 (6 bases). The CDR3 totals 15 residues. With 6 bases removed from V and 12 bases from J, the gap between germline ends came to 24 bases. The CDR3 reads CASSPGSLLRPYQYF. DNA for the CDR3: TGTGCCAGCAGCCCCGGGAGCTTACTCCGTCCCTATCAGTACTTC.

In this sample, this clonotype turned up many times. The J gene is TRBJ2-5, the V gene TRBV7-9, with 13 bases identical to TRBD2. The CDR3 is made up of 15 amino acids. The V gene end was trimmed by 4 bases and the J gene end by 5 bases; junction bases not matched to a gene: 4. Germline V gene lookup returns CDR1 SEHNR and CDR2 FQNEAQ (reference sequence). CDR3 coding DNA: TGTGCCAGCAGCTGGACTAGCGGGAGCCTCGAGACCCAGTACTTC. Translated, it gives CASSWTSGSLETQYF. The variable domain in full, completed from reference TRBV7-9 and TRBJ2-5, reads DTGVSQNPRHKITKRGQNVTFRCDPISEHNRLYWYRQTLGQGPEFLTYFQNEAQLEKSRLLSDRFSAERPKGSFSTLEIQRTEQGDSAMYLCASSWTSGSLETQYFGPGTRLLVL.

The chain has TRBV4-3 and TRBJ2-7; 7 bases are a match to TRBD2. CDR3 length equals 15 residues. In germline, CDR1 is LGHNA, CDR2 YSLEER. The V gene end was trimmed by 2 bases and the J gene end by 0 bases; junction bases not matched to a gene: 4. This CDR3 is CASSQSPGGSYEQYF. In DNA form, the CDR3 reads TGCGCCAGCAGCCAATCGCCGGGGGGCTCCTACGAGCAGTACTTC.

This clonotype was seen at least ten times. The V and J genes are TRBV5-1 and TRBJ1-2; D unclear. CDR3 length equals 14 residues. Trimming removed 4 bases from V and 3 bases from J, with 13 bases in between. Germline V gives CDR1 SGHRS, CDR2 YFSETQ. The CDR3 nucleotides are TGCGCCAGCAGCCTGAGGTCCAGATACTATGGCTACACCTTC. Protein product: CASSLRSRYYGYTF.

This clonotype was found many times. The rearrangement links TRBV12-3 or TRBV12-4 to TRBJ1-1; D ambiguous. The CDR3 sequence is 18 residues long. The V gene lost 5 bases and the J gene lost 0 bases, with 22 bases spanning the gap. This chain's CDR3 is CASSPFRRPEGMNTEAFF. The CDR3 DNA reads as TGTGCCAGCAGTCCCTTTCGCCGACCCGAGGGAATGAACACTGAAGCTTTCTTT.

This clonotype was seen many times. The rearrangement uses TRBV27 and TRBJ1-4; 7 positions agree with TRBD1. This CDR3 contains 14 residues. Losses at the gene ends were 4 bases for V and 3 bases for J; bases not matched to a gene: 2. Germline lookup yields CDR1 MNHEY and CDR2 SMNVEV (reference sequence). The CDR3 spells CASSYGTANEKLFF. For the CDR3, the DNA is TGTGCCAGCAGTTACGGGACAGCTAATGAAAAACTGTTTTTT.

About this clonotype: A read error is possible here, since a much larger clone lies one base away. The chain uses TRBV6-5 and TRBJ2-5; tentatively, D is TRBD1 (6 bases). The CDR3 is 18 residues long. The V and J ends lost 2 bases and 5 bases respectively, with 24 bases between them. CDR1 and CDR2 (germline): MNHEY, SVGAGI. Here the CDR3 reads CASSYTISGLSRGETQYF. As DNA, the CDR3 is TGTGCCAGCAGTTACACGATATCCGGCCTCTCGAGGGGGGAGACCCAGTACTTC.

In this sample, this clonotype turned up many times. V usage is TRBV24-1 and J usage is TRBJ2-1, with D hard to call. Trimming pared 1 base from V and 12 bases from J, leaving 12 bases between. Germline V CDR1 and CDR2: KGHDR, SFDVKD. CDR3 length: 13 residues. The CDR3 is CATSDLLLDVQFF. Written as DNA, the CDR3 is TGTGCCACCAGTGATTTATTGCTAGATGTGCAGTTCTTC.

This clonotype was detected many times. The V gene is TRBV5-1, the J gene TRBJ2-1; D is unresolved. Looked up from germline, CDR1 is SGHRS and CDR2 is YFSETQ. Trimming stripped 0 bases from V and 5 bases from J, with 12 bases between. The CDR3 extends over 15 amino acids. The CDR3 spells CASSLERGSNNEQFF. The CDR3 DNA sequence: TGCGCCAGCAGCTTGGAGAGAGGCAGTAACAATGAGCAGTTCTTC.